The T cell receptor beta chain under discussion was sequenced for a study of blood T cell repertoires in COVID-19. In the study overall: The United States, Italy and Spain provided the acute and convalescent COVID-19 samples.

The junction had 4 bases not matched to a gene; V was cut back by 8 bases and J by 0 bases. Germline V gene data show CDR1 as SGHVS and CDR2 as FQNEAQ. This CDR3 comprises 14 residues. In the original workflow: The assay estimated nucleated cells by amplifying reference gene primers. Profiled with immunoSEQ multiplex PCR; TCRdb holds only in-frame clones, not every one. The V and J calls and clone size were taken over from that table, and D and trimming were inferred from the DNA. The table lists 150,000 to 200,000 clones, 88% of them singletons, with roughly 8.9% in the top ten. Recruits, aged roughly 18 to 95 years, lived in 25 or so US areas. Cohort 3 donors were reported recovered after two negative PCRs, clearance, or symptom resolution.

The specimen sequenced was PBMCs or T cells enriched from blood (not recorded which). The sequence came from a woman aged 18-29 years who had recovered from COVID-19. The chain couples TRBV7-8 to TRBJ2-1; 7 bases map to TRBD2. The CDR3 region is CASGGGLSYNEQFF. CDR3 coding DNA: TGTGCCAGCGGCGGGGGACTCTCCTACAATGAGCAGTTCTTC.